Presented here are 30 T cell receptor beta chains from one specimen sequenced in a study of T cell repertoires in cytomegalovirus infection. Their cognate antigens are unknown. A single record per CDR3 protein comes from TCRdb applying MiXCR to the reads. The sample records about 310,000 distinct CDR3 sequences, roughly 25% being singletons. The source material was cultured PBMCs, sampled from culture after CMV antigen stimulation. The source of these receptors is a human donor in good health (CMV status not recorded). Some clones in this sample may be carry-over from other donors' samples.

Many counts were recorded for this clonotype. The CDR3 loop reads CASSLNALGYEQYF. CDR3 DNA sequence: TGTGCCAGCAGCTTAAACGCGTTGGGCTACGAGCAGTACTTC. V and J are TRBV7-2 and TRBJ2-7; D ambiguous. V was trimmed by 2 bases and J by 3 bases, leaving 11 bases between them. There are 14 residues in the CDR3. Germline V gene sequence: CDR1 SGHTA, CDR2 FQGNSA.

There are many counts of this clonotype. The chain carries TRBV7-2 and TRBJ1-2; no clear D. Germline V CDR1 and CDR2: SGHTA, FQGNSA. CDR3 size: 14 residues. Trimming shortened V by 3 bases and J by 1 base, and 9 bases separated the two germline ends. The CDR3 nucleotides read TGTGCCAGCAGCTTGGATGGTTTTAACTATGGCTACACCTTC. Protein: CASSLDGFNYGYTF.

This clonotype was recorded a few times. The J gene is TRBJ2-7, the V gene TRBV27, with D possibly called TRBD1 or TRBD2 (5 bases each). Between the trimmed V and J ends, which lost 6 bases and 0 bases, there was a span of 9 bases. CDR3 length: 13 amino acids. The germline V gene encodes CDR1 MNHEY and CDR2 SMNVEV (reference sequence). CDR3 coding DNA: TGTGCCAGCAGGGACGGGGCCTCCTACGAGCAGTACGTC. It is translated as CASRDGASYEQYV.

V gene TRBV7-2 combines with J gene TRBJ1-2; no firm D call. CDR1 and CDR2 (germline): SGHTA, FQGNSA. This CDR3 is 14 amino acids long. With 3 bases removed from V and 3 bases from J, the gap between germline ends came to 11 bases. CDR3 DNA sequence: TGTGCCAGCAGCTTCGGGCCTTTGGACTATGGCTACACCTTC. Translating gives CASSFGPLDYGYTF.

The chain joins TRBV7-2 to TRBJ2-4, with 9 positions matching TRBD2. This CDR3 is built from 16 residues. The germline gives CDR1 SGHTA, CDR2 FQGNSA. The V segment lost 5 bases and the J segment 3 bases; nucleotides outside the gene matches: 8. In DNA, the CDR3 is TGTGCCAGCAGCCCGCGGCGGGGGGGGGTCAAAAACATTCAGTACTTC. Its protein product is CASSPRRGGVKNIQYF.

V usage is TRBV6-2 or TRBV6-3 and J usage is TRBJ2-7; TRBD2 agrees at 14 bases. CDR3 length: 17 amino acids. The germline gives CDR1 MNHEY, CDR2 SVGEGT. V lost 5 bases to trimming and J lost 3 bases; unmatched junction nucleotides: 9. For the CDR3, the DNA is TGTGCCAGCAGTGACCAAGGGACTAGCGGGAGTCGCTACGAGCAGTACTTC. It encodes CASSDQGTSGSRYEQYF.

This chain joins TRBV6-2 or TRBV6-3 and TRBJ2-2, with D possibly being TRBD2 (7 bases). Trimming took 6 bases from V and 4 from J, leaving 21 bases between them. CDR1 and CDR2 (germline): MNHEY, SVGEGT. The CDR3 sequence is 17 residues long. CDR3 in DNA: TGTGCCAGCAGGAACGCCGTGGGGGGGCTGAGCACCGGGGAGCTGTTTTTT. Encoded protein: CASRNAVGGLSTGELFF.

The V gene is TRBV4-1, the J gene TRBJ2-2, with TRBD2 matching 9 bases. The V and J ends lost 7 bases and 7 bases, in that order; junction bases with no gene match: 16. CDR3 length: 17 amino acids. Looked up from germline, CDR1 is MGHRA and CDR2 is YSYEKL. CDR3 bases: TGCGCCAGCACTAAGAACGTAGCGGGAGAGGCAGGCGGGGAGCTGTTTTTT. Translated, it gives CASTKNVAGEAGGELFF.

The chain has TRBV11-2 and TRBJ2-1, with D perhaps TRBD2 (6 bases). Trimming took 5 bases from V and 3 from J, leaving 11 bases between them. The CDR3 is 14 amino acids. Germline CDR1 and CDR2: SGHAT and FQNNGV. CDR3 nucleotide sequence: TGTGCCAGCAGCATGAGACTAGTCTACAATGAGCAGTTCTTC. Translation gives CASSMRLVYNEQFF.

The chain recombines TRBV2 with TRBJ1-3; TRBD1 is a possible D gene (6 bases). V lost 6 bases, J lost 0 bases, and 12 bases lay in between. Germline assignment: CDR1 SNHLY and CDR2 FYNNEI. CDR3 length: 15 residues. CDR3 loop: CASSSTGSSGNTIYF. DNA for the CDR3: TGTGCCAGCAGCTCGACAGGAAGCTCTGGAAACACCATATATTTT.

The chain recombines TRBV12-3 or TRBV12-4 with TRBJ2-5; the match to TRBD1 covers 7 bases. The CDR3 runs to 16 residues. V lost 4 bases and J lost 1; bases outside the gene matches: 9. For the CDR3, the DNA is TGTGCCAGCAGTTCGGGGCAGGGGGTCATCCAAGAGACCCAGTACTTC. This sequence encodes CASSSGQGVIQETQYF.

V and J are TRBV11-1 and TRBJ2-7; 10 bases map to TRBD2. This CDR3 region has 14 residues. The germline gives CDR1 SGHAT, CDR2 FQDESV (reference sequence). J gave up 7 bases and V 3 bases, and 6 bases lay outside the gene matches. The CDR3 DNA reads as TGTGCCAGCAGCTTCGCCGGGACTAGCGTTGAGCAGTACTTC. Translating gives CASSFAGTSVEQYF.

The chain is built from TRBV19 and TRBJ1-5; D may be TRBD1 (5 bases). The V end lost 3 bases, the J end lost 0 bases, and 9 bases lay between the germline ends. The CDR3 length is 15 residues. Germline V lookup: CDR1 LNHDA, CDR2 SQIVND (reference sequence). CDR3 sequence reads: CASSMGLHSNQPQHF. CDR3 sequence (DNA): TGTGCCAGTAGTATGGGACTCCATAGCAATCAGCCCCAGCATTTT.

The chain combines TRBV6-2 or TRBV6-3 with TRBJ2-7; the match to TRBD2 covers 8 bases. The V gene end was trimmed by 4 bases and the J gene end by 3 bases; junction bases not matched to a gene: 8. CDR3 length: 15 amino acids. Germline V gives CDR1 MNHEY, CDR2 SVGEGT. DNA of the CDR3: TGTGCCAGCAGTTCGAGCGGGAGAAAATTCTACGAGCAGTACGTC. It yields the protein CASSSSGRKFYEQYV.

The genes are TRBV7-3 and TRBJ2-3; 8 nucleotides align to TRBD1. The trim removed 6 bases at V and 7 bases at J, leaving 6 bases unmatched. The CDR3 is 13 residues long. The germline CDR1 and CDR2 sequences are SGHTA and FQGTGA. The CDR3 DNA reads TGTGCCAGCAGTACCCAGGGGGCCTATACGCAGTATTTT. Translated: CASSTQGAYTQYF.

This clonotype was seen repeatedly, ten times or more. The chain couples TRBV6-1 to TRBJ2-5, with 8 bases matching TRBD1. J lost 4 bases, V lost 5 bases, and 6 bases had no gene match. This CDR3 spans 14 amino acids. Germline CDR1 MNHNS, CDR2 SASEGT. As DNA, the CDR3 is TGTGCCAGCAGTCGGACAGGGTTGGGAGAGACCCAGTACTTC. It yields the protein CASSRTGLGETQYF.

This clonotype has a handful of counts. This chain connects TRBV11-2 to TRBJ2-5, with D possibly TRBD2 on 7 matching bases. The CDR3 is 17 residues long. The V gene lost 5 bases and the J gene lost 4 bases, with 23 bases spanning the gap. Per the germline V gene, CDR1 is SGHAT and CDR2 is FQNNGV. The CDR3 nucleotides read TGTGCCAGCAGCACACCGCAGGGGCGGGAGAACAGAGAGACCCAGTACTTC. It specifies CASSTPQGRENRETQYF.

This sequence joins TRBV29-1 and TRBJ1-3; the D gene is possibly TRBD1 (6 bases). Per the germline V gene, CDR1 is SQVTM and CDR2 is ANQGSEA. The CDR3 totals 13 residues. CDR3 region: CTVGGGPGNTIYF. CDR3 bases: TGCACCGTAGGGGGAGGTCCTGGAAACACCATATATTTT.

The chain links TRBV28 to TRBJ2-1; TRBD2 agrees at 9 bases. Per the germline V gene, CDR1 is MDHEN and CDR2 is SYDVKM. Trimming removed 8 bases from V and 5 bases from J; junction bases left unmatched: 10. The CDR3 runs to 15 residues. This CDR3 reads CASGSGASGNNEQFF. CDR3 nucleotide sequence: TGTGCCAGCGGCTCTGGGGCTAGCGGGAACAATGAGCAGTTCTTC.

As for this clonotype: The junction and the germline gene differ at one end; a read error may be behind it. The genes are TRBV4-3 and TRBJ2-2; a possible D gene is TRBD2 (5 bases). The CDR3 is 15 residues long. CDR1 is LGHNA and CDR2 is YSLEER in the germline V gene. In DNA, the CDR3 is TGCGCCAGCAGCCAGCCGGACCTGAACACCGGGGAGCCGTTTTTT. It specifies CASSQPDLNTGEPFF.

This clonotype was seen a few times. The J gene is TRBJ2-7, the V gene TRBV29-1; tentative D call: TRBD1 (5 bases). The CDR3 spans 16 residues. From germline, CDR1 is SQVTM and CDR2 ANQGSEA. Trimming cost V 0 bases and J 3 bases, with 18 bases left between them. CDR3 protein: CSVEENSKGISYEQYV. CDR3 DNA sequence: TGCAGCGTTGAAGAAAACTCGAAGGGGATCAGCTACGAGCAGTACGTC.

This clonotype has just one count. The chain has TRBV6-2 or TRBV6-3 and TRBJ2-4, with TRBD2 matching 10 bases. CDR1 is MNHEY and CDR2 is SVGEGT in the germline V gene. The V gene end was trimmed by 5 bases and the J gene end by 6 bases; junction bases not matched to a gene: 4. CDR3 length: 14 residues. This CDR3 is CASSPGLAVNIQYF. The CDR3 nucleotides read TGTGCCAGCAGTCCCGGACTAGCGGTAAACATTCAGTACTTC.

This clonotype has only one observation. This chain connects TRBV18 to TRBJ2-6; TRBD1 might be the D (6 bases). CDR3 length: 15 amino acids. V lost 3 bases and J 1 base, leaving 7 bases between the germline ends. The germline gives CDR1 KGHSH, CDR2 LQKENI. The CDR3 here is CASSPDRSGANVLTF. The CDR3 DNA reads TGTGCCAGCTCACCTGACAGGTCTGGGGCCAACGTCCTGACTTTC.

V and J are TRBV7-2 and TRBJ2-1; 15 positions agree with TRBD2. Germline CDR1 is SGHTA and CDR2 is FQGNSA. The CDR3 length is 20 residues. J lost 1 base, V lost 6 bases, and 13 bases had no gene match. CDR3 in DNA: TGTGCCAGCAGTTTCAGGGGTATGGGACTAGCGGGGGGATCCTACAATGAGCAGTTCTTC. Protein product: CASSFRGMGLAGGSYNEQFF. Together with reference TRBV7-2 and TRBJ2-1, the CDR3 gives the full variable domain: GAGVSQSPSNKVTEKGKDVELRCDPISGHTALYWYRQSLGQGLEFLIYFQGNSAPDKSGLPSDRFSAERTGGSVSTLTIQRTQQEDSAVYLCASSFRGMGLAGGSYNEQFFGPGTRLTVL.

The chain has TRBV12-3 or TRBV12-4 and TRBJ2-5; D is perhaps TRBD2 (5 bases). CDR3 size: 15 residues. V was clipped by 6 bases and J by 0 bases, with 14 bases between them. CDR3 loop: CASSLGAADQETQYF. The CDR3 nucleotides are TGTGCCAGCAGCCTAGGAGCGGCCGACCAAGAGACCCAGTACTTC.

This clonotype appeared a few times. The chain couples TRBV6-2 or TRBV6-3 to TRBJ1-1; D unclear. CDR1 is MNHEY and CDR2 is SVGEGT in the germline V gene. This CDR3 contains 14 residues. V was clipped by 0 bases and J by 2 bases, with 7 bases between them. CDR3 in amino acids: CASSYSAGNTEAFF. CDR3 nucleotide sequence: TGTGCCAGCAGTTACTCCGCAGGAAACACTGAAGCTTTCTTT.

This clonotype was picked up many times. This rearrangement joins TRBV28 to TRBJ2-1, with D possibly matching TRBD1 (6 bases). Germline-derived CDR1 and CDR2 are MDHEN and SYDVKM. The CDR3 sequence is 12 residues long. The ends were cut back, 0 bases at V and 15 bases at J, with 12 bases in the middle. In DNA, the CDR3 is TGTGCCAGCAGTTTATGGCAGGGGCCCAGGTTCTTC. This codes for CASSLWQGPRFF.

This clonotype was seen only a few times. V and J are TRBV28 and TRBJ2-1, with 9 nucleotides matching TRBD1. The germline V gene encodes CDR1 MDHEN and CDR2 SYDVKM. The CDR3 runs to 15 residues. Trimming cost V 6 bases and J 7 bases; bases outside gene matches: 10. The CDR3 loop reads CASSSGTGNWNEQFF. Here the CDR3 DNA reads TGTGCCAGCAGCTCCGGGACAGGGAATTGGAATGAGCAGTTCTTC. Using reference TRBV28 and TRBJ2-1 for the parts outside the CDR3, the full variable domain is DVKVTQSSRYLVKRTGEKVFLECVQDMDHENMFWYRQDPGLGLRLIYFSYDVKMKEKGDIPEGYSVSREKKERFSLILESASTNQTSMYLCASSSGTGNWNEQFFGPGTRLTVL.

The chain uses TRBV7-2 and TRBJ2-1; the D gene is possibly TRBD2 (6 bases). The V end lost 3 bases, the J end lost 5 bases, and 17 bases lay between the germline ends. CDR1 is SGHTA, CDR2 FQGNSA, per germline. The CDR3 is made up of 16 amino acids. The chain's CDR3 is CASSFQSGTHNNEQFF. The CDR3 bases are TGTGCCAGCAGCTTTCAATCCGGGACTCATAACAATGAGCAGTTCTTC. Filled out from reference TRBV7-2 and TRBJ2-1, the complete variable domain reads GAGVSQSPSNKVTEKGKDVELRCDPISGHTALYWYRQSLGQGLEFLIYFQGNSAPDKSGLPSDRFSAERTGGSVSTLTIQRTQQEDSAVYLCASSFQSGTHNNEQFFGPGTRLTVL.

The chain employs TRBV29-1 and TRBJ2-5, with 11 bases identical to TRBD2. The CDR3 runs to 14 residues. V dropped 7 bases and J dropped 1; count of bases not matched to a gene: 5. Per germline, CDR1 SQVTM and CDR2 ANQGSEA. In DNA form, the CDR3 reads TGCAGCGCTCCGGGACTAGCGGTCCAAGAGACCCAGTACTTC. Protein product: CSAPGLAVQETQYF.